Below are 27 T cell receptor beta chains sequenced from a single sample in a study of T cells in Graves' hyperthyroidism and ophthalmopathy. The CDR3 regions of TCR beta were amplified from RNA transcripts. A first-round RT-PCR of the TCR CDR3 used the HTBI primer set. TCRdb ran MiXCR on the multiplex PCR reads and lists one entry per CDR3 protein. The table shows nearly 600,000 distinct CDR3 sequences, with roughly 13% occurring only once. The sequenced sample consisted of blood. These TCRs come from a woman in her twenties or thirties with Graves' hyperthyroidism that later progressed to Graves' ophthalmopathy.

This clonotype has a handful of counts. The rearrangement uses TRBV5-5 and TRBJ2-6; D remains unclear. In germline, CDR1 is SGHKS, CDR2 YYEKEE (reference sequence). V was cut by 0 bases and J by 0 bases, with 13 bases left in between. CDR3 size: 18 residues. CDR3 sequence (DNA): TGTGCCAGCAGCTTGGCGCTCAGTTTTAGCTCTGGGGCCAACGTCCTGACTTTC. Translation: CASSLALSFSSGANVLTF.

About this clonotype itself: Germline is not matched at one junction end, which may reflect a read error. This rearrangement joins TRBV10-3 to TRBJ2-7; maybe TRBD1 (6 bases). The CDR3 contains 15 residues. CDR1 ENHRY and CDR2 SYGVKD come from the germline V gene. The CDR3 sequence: CASSDPSQGLHEQYF. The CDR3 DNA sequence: TGTGCCAGCAGTGACCCCTCCCAGGGGCTCCACGAGCAGTACTTC.

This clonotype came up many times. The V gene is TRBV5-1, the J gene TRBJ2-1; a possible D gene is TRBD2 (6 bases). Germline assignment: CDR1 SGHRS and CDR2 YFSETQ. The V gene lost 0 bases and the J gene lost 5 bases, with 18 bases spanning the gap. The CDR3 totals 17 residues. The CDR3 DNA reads TGCGCCAGCAGCTTGGTTCATCCTTCTGGAGGGGACAATGAGCAGTTCTTC. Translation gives CASSLVHPSGGDNEQFF.

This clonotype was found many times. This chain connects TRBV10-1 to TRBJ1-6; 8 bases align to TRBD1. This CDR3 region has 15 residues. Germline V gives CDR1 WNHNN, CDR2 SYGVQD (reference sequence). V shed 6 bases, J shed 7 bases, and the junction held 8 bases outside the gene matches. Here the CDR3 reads CASRSRQGKNSPLHF. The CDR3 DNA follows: TGCGCCAGCAGATCACGACAGGGGAAAAATTCACCCCTCCACTTT.

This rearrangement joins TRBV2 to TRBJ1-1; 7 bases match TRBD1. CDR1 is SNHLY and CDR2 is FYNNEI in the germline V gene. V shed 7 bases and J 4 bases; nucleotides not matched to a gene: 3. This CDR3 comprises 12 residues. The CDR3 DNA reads TGTGCCAGCACCCGACAGGGCACTGAAGCTTTCTTT. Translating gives CASTRQGTEAFF.

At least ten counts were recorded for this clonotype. CDR3 DNA sequence: TGCAGCGTTGCAGTCAGCTACGAGCAGTACTTC. This translates into CSVAVSYEQYF. This rearrangement joins TRBV29-1 to TRBJ2-7; D gene ambiguous. This CDR3 spans 11 amino acids. Germline V CDR1 and CDR2: SQVTM, ANQGSEA. Trimming removed 4 bases at V and 3 bases at J, with 7 bases between.

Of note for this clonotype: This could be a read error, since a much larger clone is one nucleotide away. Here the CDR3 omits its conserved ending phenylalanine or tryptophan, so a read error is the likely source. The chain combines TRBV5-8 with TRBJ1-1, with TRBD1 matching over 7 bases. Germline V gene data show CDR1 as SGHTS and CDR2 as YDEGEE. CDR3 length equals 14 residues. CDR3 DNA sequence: TGCGCCAGCAGCTTTACAGGGGTGACCACTGAAGCTTTCTCT. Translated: CASSFTGVTTEAFS.

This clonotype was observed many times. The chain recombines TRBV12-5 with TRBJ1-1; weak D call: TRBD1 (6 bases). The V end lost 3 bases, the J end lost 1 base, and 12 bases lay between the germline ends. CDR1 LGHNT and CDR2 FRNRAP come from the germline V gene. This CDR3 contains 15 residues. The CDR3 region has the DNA TGTGCTAGTGGTTTTTCAGGGGCCAAGAACACTGAAGCTTTCTTT. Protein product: CASGFSGAKNTEAFF.

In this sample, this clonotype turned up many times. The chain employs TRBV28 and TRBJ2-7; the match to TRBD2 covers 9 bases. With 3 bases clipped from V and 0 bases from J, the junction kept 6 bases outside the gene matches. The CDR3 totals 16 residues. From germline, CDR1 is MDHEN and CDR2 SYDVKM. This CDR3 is CASSFLLTSGSYEQYF. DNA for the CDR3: TGTGCCAGCAGTTTTCTCCTGACTAGCGGCTCCTACGAGCAGTACTTC. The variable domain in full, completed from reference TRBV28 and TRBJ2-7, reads DVKVTQSSRYLVKRTGEKVFLECVQDMDHENMFWYRQDPGLGLRLIYFSYDVKMKEKGDIPEGYSVSREKKERFSLILESASTNQTSMYLCASSFLLTSGSYEQYFGPGTRLTVT.

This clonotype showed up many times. CDR3 residues: CSARPLGAGELFF. CDR3 nucleotide sequence: TGCAGTGCTAGACCCCTGGGTGCCGGGGAGCTGTTTTTT. V gene TRBV20-1 combines with J gene TRBJ2-2; D gene uncertain. Trimming shortened V by 2 bases and J by 6 bases, and 10 bases separated the two germline ends. The CDR3 runs 13 residues. CDR1 and CDR2 (germline): DFQATT, SNEGSKA (reference sequence).

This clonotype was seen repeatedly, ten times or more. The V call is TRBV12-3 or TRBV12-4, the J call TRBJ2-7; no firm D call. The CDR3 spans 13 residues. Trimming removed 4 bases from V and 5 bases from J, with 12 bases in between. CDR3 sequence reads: CASSWSPLHEQYF. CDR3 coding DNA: TGTGCCAGCAGTTGGTCCCCCCTGCACGAGCAGTACTTC.

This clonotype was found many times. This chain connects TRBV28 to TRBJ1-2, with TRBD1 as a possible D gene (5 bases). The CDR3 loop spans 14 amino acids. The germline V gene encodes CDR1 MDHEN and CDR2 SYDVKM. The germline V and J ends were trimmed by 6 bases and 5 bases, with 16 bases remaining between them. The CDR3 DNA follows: TGTGCCAGCAGCGCTCAGACAGCCGCATATGGCTACACCTTC. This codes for CASSAQTAAYGYTF.

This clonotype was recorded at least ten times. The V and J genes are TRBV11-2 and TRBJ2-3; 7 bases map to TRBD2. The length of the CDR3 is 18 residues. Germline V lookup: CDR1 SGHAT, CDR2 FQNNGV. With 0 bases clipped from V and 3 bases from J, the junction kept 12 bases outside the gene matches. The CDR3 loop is CASSLDWSRSGKTDTQYF. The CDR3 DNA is TGTGCCAGCAGCTTAGATTGGTCGAGGAGCGGGAAGACAGATACGCAGTATTTT.

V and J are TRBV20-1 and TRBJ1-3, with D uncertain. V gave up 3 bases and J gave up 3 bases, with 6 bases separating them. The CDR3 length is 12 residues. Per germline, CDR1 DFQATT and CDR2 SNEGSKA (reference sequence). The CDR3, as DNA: TGCAGTGCTAGCGAAAATGGAAACACCATATATTTT. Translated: CSASENGNTIYF.

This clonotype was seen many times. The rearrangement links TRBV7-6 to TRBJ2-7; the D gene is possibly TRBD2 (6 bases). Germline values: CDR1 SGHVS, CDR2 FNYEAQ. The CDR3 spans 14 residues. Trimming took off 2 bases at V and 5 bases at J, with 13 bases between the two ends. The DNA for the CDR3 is TGTGCCAGCAGCTTATTGCGGGATCGGCACGAGCAGTACTTC. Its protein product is CASSLLRDRHEQYF.

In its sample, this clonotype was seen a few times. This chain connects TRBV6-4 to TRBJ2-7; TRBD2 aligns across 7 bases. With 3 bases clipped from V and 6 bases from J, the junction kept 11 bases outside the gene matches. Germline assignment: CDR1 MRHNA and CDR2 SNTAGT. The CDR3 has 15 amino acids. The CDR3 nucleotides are TGTGCCAGCAGTGAGAGGGCGGGAGACCCCCTCGAGCAGTACTTC. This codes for CASSERAGDPLEQYF.

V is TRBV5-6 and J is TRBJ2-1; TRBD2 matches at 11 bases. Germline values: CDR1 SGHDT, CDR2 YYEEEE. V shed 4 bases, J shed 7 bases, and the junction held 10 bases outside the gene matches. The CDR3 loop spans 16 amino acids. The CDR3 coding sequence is TGTGCCAGCAGCCGGTTAGCGGGAGGGCCGAGGAATGAGCAGTTCTTC. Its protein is CASSRLAGGPRNEQFF.

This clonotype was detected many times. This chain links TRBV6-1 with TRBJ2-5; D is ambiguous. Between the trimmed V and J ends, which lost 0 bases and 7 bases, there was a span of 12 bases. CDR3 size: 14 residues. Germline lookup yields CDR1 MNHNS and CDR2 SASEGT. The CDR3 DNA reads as TGTGCCAGCAGTGAAGCGGCCGCCGGCGGGACCCAGTACTTC. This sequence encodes CASSEAAAGGTQYF.

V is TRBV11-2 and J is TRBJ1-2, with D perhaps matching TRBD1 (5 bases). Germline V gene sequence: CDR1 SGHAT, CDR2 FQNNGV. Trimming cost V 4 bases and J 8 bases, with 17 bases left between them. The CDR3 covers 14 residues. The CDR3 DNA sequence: TGTGCCAGCAGCTCGGGTCCCGGGACCTTCGGCTACACCTTC. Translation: CASSSGPGTFGYTF.

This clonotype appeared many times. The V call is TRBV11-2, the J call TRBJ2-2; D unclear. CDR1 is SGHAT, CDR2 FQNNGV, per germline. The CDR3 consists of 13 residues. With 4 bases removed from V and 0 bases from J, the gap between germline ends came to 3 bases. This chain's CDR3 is CASSSANTGELFF. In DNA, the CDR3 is TGTGCCAGCAGCTCGGCGAACACCGGGGAGCTGTTTTTT.

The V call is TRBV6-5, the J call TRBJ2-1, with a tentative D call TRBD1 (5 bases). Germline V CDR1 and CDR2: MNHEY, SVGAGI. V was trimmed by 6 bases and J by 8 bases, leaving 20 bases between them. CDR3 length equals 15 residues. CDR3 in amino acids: CASSLRQLSSDEQFF. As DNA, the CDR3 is TGTGCCAGCAGCTTACGACAGCTTAGTTCCGATGAGCAGTTCTTC.

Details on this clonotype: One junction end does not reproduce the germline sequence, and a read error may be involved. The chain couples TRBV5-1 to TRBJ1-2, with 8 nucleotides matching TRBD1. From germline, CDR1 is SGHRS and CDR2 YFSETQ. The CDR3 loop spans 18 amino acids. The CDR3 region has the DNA TGCGCCAGCAGCTGGGACGGGACAGGTCTAACAGAAAGATATGACTACACCTTC. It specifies CASSWDGTGLTERYDYTF. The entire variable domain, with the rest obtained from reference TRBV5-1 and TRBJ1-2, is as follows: KAGVTQTPRYLIKTRGQQVTLSCSPISGHRSVSWYQQTPGQGLQFLFEYFSETQRNKGNFPGRFSGRQFSNSRSEMNVSTLELGDSALYLCASSWDGTGLTERYDYTFGSGTRLTVV.

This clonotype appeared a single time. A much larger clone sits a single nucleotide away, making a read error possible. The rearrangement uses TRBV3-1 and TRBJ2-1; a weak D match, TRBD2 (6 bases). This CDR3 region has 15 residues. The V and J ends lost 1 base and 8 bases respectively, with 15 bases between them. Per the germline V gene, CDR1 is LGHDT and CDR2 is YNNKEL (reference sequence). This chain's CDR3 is CASSQVIAADDEQFF. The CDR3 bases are TGTGCCAGCAGCCAAGTGATAGCGGCAGACGATGAGCAGTTCTTC.

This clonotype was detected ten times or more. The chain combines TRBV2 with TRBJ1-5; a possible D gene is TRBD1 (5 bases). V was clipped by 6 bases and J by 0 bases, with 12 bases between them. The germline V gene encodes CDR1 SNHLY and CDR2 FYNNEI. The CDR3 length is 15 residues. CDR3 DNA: TGTGCCAGCAGGGCAGGGACCTATAGCAATCAGCCCCAGCATTTT. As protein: CASRAGTYSNQPQHF.

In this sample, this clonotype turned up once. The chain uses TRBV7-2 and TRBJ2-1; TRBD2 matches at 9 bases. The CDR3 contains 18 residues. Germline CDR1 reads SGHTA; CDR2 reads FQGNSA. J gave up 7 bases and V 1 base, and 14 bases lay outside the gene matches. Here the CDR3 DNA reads TGTGCCAGCAGCTTAGACGGGACTAGCCGGAGCAGGAGGAATGAGCAGTTCTTC. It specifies CASSLDGTSRSRRNEQFF.

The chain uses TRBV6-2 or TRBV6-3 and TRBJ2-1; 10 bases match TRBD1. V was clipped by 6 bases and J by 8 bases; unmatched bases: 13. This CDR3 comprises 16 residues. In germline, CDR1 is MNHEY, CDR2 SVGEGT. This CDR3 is CASRTLGQGSGDEQFF. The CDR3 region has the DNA TGTGCCAGCAGGACTTTGGGACAGGGGTCTGGGGATGAGCAGTTCTTC.

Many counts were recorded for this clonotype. DNA of the CDR3: TGTGCCAGCAGTTCGCTCTTAGACATCTACGAGCAGTACTTC. The encoded protein is CASSSLLDIYEQYF. The chain links TRBV28 to TRBJ2-7; D gene uncertain. CDR1 MDHEN and CDR2 SYDVKM come from the germline V gene. The V end lost 4 bases, the J end lost 3 bases, and 13 bases lay between the germline ends. The CDR3 spans 14 residues.